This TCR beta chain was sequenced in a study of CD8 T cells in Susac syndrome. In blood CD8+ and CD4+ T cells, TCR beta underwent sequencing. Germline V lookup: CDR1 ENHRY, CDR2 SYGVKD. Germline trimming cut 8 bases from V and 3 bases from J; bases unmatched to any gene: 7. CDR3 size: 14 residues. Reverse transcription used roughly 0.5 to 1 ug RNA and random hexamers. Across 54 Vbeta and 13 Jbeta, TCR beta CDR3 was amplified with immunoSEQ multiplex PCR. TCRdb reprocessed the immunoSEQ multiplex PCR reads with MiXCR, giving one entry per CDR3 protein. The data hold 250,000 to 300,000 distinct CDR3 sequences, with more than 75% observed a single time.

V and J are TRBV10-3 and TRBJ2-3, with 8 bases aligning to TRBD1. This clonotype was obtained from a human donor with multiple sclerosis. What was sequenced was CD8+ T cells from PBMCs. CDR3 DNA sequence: TGTGCCATCCAGGGGGCGGGGAGGACAGATACGCAGTATTTT. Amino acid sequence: CAIQGAGRTDTQYF.